The TCR beta chain under discussion was sequenced for a study of early T cells in non-severe SARS-CoV-2 infection. In TCRdb, the 5' RACE reads were re-called with MiXCR into one record per CDR3 protein. The table has over 55,000 distinct CDR3 sequences, 7.5% to 10% seen once. This clonotype was seen many times. Germline assignment: CDR1 WNHNN and CDR2 SYGVQD (reference sequence). Between the trimmed V and J ends, which lost 2 bases and 0 bases, there was a span of 8 bases. The CDR3 spans 15 residues. The TCR comes from an adult who was a healthcare worker with PCR-confirmed SARS-CoV-2 infection or an uninfected control (not recorded which). The chain combines TRBV10-1 with TRBJ2-1; D is ambiguous. The source material was whole blood. CDR3 sequence (DNA): TGCGCCAGCAGTGAGATTCTAGGCTCCTACAATGAGCAGTTCTTC. Protein sequence: CASSEILGSYNEQFF.